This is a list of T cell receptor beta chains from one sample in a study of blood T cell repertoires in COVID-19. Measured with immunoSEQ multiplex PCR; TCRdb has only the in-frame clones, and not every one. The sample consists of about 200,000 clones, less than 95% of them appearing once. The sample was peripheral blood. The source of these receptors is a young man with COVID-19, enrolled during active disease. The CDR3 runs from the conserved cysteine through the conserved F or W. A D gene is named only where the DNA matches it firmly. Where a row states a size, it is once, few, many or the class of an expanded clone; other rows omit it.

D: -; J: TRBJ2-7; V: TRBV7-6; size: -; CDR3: CASSLSPGKSYEQYF; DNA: TGTGCCAGCAGCTTATCACCCGGGAAATCCTACGAGCAGTACTTC
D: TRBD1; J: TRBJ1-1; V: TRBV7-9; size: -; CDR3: CASSPGQGAFAFF; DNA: TGTGCCAGCAGCCCGGGACAGGGGGCGTTCGCTTTCTTT
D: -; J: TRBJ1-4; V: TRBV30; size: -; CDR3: CASQDYGEKLFF; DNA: TGTGCCTCTCAGGACTACGGGGAAAAACTGTTTTTT
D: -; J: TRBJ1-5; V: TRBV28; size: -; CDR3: CASTRRSQPQHF; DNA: TGTGCCAGCACCCGCCGGTCTCAGCCCCAGCATTTT
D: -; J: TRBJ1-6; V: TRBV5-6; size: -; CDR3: CASSLARENSPLHF; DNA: TGTGCCAGCAGCTTGGCACGGGAAAATTCACCCCTCCACTTT
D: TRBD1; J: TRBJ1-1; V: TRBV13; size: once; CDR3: CASSFDRDSEAFF; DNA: TGTGCCAGCAGCTTTGATCGGGACAGTGAAGCTTTCTTT
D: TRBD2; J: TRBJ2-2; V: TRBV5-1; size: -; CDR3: CASSFSGGNTGELFF; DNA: TGCGCCAGCAGCTTTAGCGGGGGGAACACCGGGGAGCTGTTTTTT
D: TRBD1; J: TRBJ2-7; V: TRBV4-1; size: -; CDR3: CASSQETGRKGEQYF; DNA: TGCGCCAGCAGCCAAGAGACAGGGAGAAAAGGCGAGCAGTACTTC
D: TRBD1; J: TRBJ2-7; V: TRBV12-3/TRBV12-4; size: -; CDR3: CASSEGAGVEQYF; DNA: TGTGCCAGCAGCGAGGGGGCAGGGGTTGAGCAGTACTTC
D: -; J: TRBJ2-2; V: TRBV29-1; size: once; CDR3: CSVSRTSNTGELFF; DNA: TGCAGCGTCAGCAGGACTTCGAACACCGGGGAGCTGTTTTTT
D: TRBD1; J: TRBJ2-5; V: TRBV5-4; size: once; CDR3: CASSLGGTGSPQETQYF; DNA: TGTGCCAGCAGCCTGGGGGGGACAGGGTCTCCCCAAGAGACCCAGTACTTC
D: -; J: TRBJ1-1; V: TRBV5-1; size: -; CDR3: CASSQGRGVTTEAFF; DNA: TGCGCCAGCAGCCAGGGGCGGGGGGTGACCACTGAAGCTTTCTTT
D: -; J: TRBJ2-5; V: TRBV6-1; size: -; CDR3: CASSERTGTTETQYF; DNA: TGTGCCAGCAGTGAACGAACAGGGACCACTGAGACCCAGTACTTC
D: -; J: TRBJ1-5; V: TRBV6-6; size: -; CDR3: CASSYPPGYNQPQHF; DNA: TGTGCCAGCAGTTACCCTCCCGGGTACAATCAGCCCCAGCATTTT
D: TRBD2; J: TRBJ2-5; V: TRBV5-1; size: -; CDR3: CASSPGTSGDLYQETQYF; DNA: TGCGCCAGCAGCCCGGGGACTAGCGGGGACTTGTACCAAGAGACCCAGTACTTC
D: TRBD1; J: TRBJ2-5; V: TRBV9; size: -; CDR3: CASSPTGGETQYF; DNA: TGTGCCAGCAGCCCGACAGGGGGAGAGACCCAGTACTTC
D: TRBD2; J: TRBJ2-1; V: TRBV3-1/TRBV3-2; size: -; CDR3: CASSQVSGGAYNEQFF; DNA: TGTGCCAGCAGCCAAGTCAGCGGGGGGGCCTACAATGAGCAGTTCTTC
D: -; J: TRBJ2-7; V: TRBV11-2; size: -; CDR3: CASSFIQGSYEQYF; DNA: TGTGCCAGCAGCTTTATCCAGGGGAGCTACGAGCAGTACTTC
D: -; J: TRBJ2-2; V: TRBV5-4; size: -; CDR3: CASSFAAPNTGELFF; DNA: TGTGCCAGCAGCTTCGCGGCCCCGAACACCGGGGAGCTGTTTTTT
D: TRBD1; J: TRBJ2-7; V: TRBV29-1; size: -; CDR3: CSAWTGGNEQYF; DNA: TGCAGCGCTTGGACAGGGGGCAACGAGCAGTACTTC
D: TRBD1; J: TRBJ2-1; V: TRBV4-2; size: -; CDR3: CASSPRDRNYNEQFF; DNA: TGTGCCAGCAGCCCTCGGGACAGAAACTACAATGAGCAGTTCTTC
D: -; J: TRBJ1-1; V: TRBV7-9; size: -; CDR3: CASSLADGGAFF; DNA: TGTGCCAGCAGCTTAGCGGACGGAGGAGCTTTCTTT
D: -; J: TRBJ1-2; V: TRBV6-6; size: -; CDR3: CASINGGEGYTF; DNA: TGTGCCAGCATCAACGGGGGTGAAGGCTACACCTTC
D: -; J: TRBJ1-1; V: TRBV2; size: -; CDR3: CASSDPLRQSGTEAFF; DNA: TGTGCCAGCAGTGACCCATTAAGGCAATCGGGGACTGAAGCTTTCTTT
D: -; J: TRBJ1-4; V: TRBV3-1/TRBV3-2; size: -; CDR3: CASSPYQATNEKLFF; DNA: TGTGCCAGCAGCCCCTACCAAGCAACTAATGAAAAACTGTTTTTT
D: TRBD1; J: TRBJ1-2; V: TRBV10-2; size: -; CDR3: CASSFRGDYGYTF; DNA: TGCGCCAGCAGTTTCAGGGGGGATTATGGCTACACCTTC
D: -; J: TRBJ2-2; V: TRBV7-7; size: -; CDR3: CASSLGLGATGELFF; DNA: TGTGCCAGCAGCTTAGGTTTAGGGGCCACCGGGGAGCTGTTTTTT
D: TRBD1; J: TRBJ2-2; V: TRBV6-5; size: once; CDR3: CASLEPTGSGELFF; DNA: TGTGCCAGCTTAGAACCGACAGGGTCCGGGGAGCTGTTTTTT